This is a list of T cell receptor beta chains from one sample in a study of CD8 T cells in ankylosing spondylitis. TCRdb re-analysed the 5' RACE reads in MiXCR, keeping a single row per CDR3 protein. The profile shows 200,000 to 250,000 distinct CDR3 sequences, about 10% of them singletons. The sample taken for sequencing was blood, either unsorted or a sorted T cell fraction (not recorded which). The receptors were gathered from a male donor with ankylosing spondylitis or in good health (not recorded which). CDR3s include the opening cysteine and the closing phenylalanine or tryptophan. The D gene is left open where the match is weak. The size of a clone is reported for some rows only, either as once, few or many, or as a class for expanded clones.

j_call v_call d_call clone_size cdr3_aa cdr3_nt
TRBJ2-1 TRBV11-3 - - CASSLESGSSYNEQFF TGTGCCAGCAGCTTAGAATCGGGTAGCTCCTACAATGAGCAGTTCTTC
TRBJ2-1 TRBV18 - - CASSPSDNYNEQFF TGTGCCAGCTCACCTTCGGATAACTACAATGAGCAGTTCTTC
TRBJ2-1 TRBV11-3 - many CASSPRLGQSSYNEQFF TGTGCCAGCAGCCCAAGACTGGGTCAAAGCTCCTACAATGAGCAGTTCTTC
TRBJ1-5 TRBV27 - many CASSLGGRTNQPQHF TGTGCCAGCAGTTTGGGGGGACGCACCAATCAGCCCCAGCATTTT
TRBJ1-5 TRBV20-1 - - CSASLQMSGQPQHF TGCAGTGCTAGCCTACAGATGTCCGGGCAGCCCCAGCATTTT
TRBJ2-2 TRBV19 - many CASSIFGTGELFF TGTGCCAGTAGTATTTTCGGGACCGGGGAGCTGTTTTTT
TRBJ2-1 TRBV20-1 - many CSARGPGYGDEQFF TGCAGTGCTAGGGGCCCCGGGTACGGGGATGAGCAGTTCTTC
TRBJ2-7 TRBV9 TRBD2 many CASNPGRIRGSGSEQYF TGTGCCAGCAACCCCGGACGGATCCGCGGGAGTGGTTCCGAGCAGTACTTC
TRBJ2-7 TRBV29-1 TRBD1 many CSVARGTGDFVYEQYF TGCAGCGTTGCACGGGGGACAGGGGATTTTGTCTACGAGCAGTACTTC
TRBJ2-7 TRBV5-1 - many CASSLPGSEQYF TGCGCCAGCAGCTTGCCAGGGTCCGAGCAGTACTTC
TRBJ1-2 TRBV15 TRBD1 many CATSRDLRGDGYTF TGTGCCACCAGCAGAGATCTCAGGGGGGATGGCTACACCTTC
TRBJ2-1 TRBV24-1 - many CATGGLDNEQFF TGTGCCACCGGGGGCCTCGACAATGAGCAGTTCTTC
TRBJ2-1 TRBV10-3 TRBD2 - CAIRGTSGRNSYNEQFF TGTGCCATCAGGGGGACTAGCGGGAGAAACTCCTACAATGAGCAGTTCTTC
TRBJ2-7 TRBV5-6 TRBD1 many CASSSRLGQESSIVSSEQYF TGTGCCAGCAGCTCCAGGTTGGGACAGGAAAGTTCGATAGTGTCCTCCGAGCAGTACTTC
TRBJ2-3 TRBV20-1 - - CSALRTATSTDTQYF TGCAGTGCGCTGCGGACGGCGACTAGCACAGATACGCAGTATTTT
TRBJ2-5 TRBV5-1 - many CASSGSGDILETQYF TGCGCCAGCAGCGGAAGCGGGGACATCCTGGAGACCCAGTACTTC
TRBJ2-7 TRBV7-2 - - CASSRPDSLEQYF TGTGCCAGCAGCCGCCCGGACAGCCTAGAGCAGTACTTC
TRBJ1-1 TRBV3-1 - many CASSRRGGEYTEAFF TGTGCCAGCAGCCGTCGAGGAGGGGAGTACACTGAAGCTTTCTTT
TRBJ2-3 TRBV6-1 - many CASRPGSPDTQYF TGTGCCAGCAGACCGGGAAGCCCTGATACGCAGTATTTT
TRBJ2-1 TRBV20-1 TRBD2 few CCASPLAGVSYNEQFF TGCTGTGCTAGCCCCCTAGCGGGAGTGTCCTACAATGAGCAGTTCTTC
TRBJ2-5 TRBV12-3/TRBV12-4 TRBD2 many CASTLSGSETQYF TGTGCCAGCACCCTTAGCGGGTCGGAGACCCAGTACTTC
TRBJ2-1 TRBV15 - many CATSERGGRYNEQFF TGTGCCACCAGCGAACGAGGGGGGCGCTACAATGAGCAGTTCTTC
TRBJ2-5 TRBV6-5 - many CASSYQGPTNQETQYF TGTGCCAGCAGTTACCAGGGGCCCACCAACCAAGAGACCCAGTACTTC
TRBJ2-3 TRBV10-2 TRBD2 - CASTGGTSGTDTQYF TGCGCCAGCACCGGGGGGACTAGCGGCACAGATACGCAGTATTTT
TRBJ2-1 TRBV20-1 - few CSARDLTPGEQFF TGCAGTGCTAGAGATTTGACCCCCGGAGAGCAGTTCTTC
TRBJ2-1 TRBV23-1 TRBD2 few CASSQGTSGSIDEQFF TGCGCCAGCAGTCAAGGGACTAGCGGGAGTATCGATGAGCAGTTCTTC
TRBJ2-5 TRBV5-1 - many CASSLAPGGAGETQYF TGCGCCAGCAGCTTGGCGCCCGGGGGCGCGGGGGAGACCCAGTACTTC
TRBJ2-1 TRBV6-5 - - CASSYYSGVGEQFF TGTGCCAGCAGTTATTACTCGGGAGTCGGTGAGCAGTTCTTC
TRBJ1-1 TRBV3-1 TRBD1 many CASSQVRTGNTEAFF TGTGCCAGCAGCCAAGTCCGGACAGGGAACACTGAAGCTTTCTTT
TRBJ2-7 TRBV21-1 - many CAIIPRATNSVEQYF TGTGCCATCATACCCCGGGCGACCAATTCGGTGGAGCAGTACTTC
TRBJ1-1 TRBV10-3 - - CAISDRRGSPEAFF TGTGCCATCAGTGATAGGAGAGGGAGTCCTGAAGCTTTCTTT
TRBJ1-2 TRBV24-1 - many CAALSHQDNYGYTF TGTGCCGCTCTGTCGCACCAGGATAACTATGGCTACACCTTC
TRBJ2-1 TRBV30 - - CAWQTGPLAHNEQFF TGTGCCTGGCAAACAGGGCCATTGGCCCACAATGAGCAGTTCTTC
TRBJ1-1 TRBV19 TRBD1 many CASRSTGYTEAFF TGTGCCAGTAGATCGACAGGGTACACTGAAGCTTTCTTT
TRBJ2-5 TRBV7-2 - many CASSLSYQETQYF TGTGCCAGCAGCCTATCGTACCAAGAGACCCAGTACTTC
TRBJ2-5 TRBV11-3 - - CASSQRVRQYF TGTGCCAGCAGCCAACGGGTCCGCCAGTACTTC
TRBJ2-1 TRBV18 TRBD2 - CASSLASGRGTYNEQFF TGTGCCAGCTCACTTGCTAGCGGGAGAGGCACCTACAATGAGCAGTTCTTC
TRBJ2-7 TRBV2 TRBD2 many CASRFGLAGSSYEQYF TGTGCCAGCAGATTTGGACTAGCGGGCAGCTCCTACGAGCAGTACTTC
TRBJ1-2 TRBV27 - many CASSGAGYGYTF TGTGCCAGCAGTGGAGCCGGGTATGGCTACACCTTC
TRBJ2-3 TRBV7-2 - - CASSFPRGTQYF TGTGCCAGCAGCTTCCCCCGCGGTACGCAGTATTTT
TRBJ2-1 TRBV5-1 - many CASIPGSSYNEQFF TGCGCCAGCATCCCCGGGAGCTCCTACAATGAGCAGTTCTTC